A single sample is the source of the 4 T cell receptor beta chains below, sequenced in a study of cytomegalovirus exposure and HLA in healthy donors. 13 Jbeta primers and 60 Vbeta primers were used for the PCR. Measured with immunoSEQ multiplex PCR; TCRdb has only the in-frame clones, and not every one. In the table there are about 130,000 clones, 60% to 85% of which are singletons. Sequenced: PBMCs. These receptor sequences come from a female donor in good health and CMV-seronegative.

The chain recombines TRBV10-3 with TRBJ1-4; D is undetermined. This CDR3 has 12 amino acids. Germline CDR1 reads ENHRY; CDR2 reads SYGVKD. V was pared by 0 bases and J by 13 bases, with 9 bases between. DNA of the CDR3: TGTGCCATCAGTGAGTCCCAGGATACACTGTTTTTT. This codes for CAISESQDTLFF.

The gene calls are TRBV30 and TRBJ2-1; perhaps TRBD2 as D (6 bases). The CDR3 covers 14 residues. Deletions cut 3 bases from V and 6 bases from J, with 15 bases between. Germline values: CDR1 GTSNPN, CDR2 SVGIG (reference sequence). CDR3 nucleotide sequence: TGTGCCTGGAGGGGACTTCCCCGCCGCAATGAGCAGTTCTTC. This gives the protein CAWRGLPRRNEQFF.

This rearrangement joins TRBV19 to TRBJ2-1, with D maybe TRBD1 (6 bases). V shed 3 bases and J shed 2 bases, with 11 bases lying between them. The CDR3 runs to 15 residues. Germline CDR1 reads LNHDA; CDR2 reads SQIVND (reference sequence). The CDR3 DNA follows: TGTGCCAGTAGTATTGGGGGACAAGCCTACAATGAGCAGTTCTTC. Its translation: CASSIGGQAYNEQFF.

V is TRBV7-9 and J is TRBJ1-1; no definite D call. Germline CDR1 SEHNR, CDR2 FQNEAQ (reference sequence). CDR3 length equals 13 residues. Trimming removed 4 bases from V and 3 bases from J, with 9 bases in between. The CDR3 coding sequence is TGTGCCAGCAGCTCCACGGTTTACACTGAAGCTTTCTTT. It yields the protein CASSSTVYTEAFF.